These 15 T cell receptor beta chains share one sample of origin, sequenced in a study of human T cells and chemical hapten exposure. The time point: pre-sensitization, week 0. Treatment here: therapeutic diphenylcyclopropenone sensitization with weekly scalp DPC. TCRdb reprocessed the RACE reads via MiXCR and lists one record per CDR3 protein. The repertoire includes some 360,000 distinct CDR3 sequences, approximately 5.1% of them detected once, and 2% to 3% sits in the top ten. Specimen: whole blood, collected in connection with sensitization to the hapten diphenylcyclopropenone (DPC). All receptors derive from a woman aged 45-65 years with alopecia areata. Some clones in this sample may be carry-over from other donors' samples.

At least ten counts were recorded for this clonotype. The chain combines TRBV4-2 with TRBJ1-1; a weak D match, TRBD1 (6 bases). V lost 6 bases, J lost 0 bases, and 11 bases lay in between. The length of the CDR3 is 14 residues. Looked up from germline, CDR1 is LGHNA and CDR2 is YNFKEQ. For the CDR3, the DNA is TGTGCCAGCAGTACAGGGTTCATGAACACTGAAGCTTTCTTT. Translated, it gives CASSTGFMNTEAFF.

This clonotype was found a few times. The V call is TRBV27, the J call TRBJ2-7; weak D call: TRBD1 (6 bases). The CDR3 extends over 15 amino acids. V lost 4 bases and J 0 bases, leaving 13 bases between the germline ends. Per the germline V gene, CDR1 is MNHEY and CDR2 is SMNVEV (reference sequence). CDR3 sequence (DNA): TGTGCCAGCAGTTCAGGGACACGGAGCTCCTACGAGCAGTACTTC. It encodes CASSSGTRSSYEQYF.

This clonotype was seen only a few times. The chain carries TRBV20-1 and TRBJ1-4, with D tentatively TRBD1 (6 bases). Trimming left V 5 bases short and J 5 bases short, with 12 bases between. The CDR3 contains 13 residues. Germline-derived CDR1 and CDR2 are DFQATT and SNEGSKA (reference sequence). CDR3 bases: TGCAGTGCTTTCCGGGACACCAATGAAAAACTGTTTTTT. It translates to CSAFRDTNEKLFF.

This clonotype was seen more than once but under ten times. The chain couples TRBV9 to TRBJ1-1; 7 nucleotides align to TRBD1. V shed 8 bases, J shed 2 bases, and the junction held 9 bases outside the gene matches. Germline loops: CDR1 SGDLS, CDR2 YYNGEE. This CDR3 is built from 14 residues. The CDR3 loop reads CARIRDRPNTEAFF. The CDR3 nucleotides read TGTGCCAGAATCCGGGACAGACCTAACACTGAAGCTTTCTTT.

This clonotype was observed a few times. The genes are TRBV12-3 or TRBV12-4 and TRBJ1-1; D is perhaps TRBD1 (5 bases). The CDR3 sequence is 19 residues long. Trimming shortened V by 6 bases and J by 0 bases, and 26 bases separated the two germline ends. The CDR3 DNA is TGTGCCAGCAGGGCCGGGACGGCTGAGGGTTCGGCCATGAACACTGAAGCTTTCTTT. Protein: CASRAGTAEGSAMNTEAFF.

This sequence joins TRBV7-9 and TRBJ1-1, with unresolved D. Trimming took 1 base from V and 7 from J, leaving 4 bases between them. The CDR3 contains 11 residues. Germline V gives CDR1 SEHNR, CDR2 FQNEAQ (reference sequence). CDR3 loop: CASSLEGEAFF. The CDR3 DNA is TGTGCCAGCAGCTTAGAGGGTGAAGCTTTCTTT.

This clonotype was picked up many times. The chain recombines TRBV4-1 with TRBJ2-5; the D gene could be TRBD1 or TRBD2 (5 bases each). V lost 5 bases and J 2 bases, leaving 15 bases between the germline ends. This CDR3 has 15 residues. Germline values: CDR1 MGHRA, CDR2 YSYEKL. The CDR3 nucleotides are TGCGCCAGCAGCTCACACCGGGACCAGCAAGAGACCCAGTACTTC. Translated, it gives CASSSHRDQQETQYF.

This clonotype occurred many times. The chain recombines TRBV11-3 with TRBJ1-1, with a weak D call TRBD1 (6 bases). The germline gives CDR1 SGHNT, CDR2 YENEEA. This CDR3 spans 13 amino acids. V shed 5 bases and J shed 4 bases, with 11 bases lying between them. The CDR3 bases are TGTGCCAGCAGCGCCGGGGGCCGCACTGAAGCTTTCTTT. It codes for CASSAGGRTEAFF. The full variable domain, in which reference TRBV11-3 and TRBJ1-1 provide the parts outside the CDR3, is EAGVVQSPRYKIIEKKQPVAFWCNPISGHNTLYWYLQNLGQGPELLIRYENEEAVDDSQLPKDRFSAERLKGVDSTLKIQPAELGDSAVYLCASSAGGRTEAFFGQGTRLTVV.

The table lists this clonotype with a few counts. The rearrangement links TRBV7-2 to TRBJ2-1, with 7 bases that match TRBD2. V lost 1 base and J lost 3; bases outside the gene matches: 3. The CDR3 has 15 residues. Germline CDR1 SGHTA, CDR2 FQGNSA. DNA for the CDR3: TGTGCCAGCAGCTTAGGACTAGCAAGCTACAATGAGCAGTTCTTC. It yields the protein CASSLGLASYNEQFF.

This clonotype showed up just a few times. The chain links TRBV11-2 to TRBJ2-1; TRBD2 matches at 12 bases. Trimming removed 4 bases from V and 6 bases from J; junction bases left unmatched: 10. Germline V gene sequence: CDR1 SGHAT, CDR2 FQNNGV. There are 17 residues in the CDR3. CDR3: CASSSRLAGELGNEQFF. CDR3 sequence (DNA): TGTGCCAGCAGCTCTCGACTAGCGGGAGAGTTAGGCAATGAGCAGTTCTTC.

This clonotype was observed many times. The genes are TRBV19 and TRBJ2-6; 9 positions agree with TRBD2. CDR1 and CDR2 (germline): LNHDA, SQIVND (reference sequence). The CDR3 consists of 18 residues. The V segment lost 3 bases and the J segment 2 bases; nucleotides outside the gene matches: 8. The CDR3 loop reads CASSILAGGPPGANVLTF. DNA of the CDR3: TGTGCCAGTAGTATCCTGGCGGGGGGGCCCCCTGGGGCCAACGTCCTGACTTTC.

This clonotype was recorded many times. The V call is TRBV10-3, the J call TRBJ2-3; D is possibly TRBD2 (6 bases). The CDR3 contains 13 residues. Between the trimmed V and J ends, which lost 5 bases and 1 base, there was a span of 7 bases. Germline lookup yields CDR1 ENHRY and CDR2 SYGVKD. CDR3 residues: CAISPGGTDTQYF. In nucleotides, the CDR3 is TGTGCCATCAGTCCGGGAGGCACAGATACGCAGTATTTT.

The table lists this clonotype with a count of one. The rearrangement uses TRBV6-2 or TRBV6-3 and TRBJ2-1, with D tentatively TRBD1 (6 bases). This CDR3 has 13 amino acids. Trimming cost V 4 bases and J 9 bases, with 13 bases left between them. Germline V gives CDR1 MNHEY, CDR2 SVGEGT. CDR3 loop: CASSWTAGGEQFF. CDR3 nucleotides: TGTGCCAGCAGTTGGACAGCAGGAGGTGAGCAGTTCTTC.

This clonotype has at least ten counts. V gene TRBV27 combines with J gene TRBJ1-2; no reliable D call. Trimming shortened V by 0 bases and J by 7 bases, and 9 bases separated the two germline ends. Germline CDR1 reads MNHEY; CDR2 reads SMNVEV (reference sequence). The CDR3 length is 13 residues. The CDR3 sequence is CASSLSPAIGYTF. The CDR3 DNA is TGTGCCAGCAGTTTATCTCCCGCCATTGGCTACACCTTC.

The CDR3 bases are TGCGCCAGCAGCTTGGAATGGGATCATCAGGCTTTCTTT. It translates to CASSLEWDHQAFF. The genes are TRBV5-1 and TRBJ1-1; D uncertain. The CDR3 runs 13 residues. Germline V gives CDR1 SGHRS, CDR2 YFSETQ. The V and J ends lost 0 bases and 11 bases respectively, with 14 bases between them.